This record concerns one T cell receptor beta chain sequence. Its antigen specificity is not known. The input lacks base qualities; no much larger clone sits a single base away. The entry originates in a study of regulatory T cells in long-lasting Graves disease (dated by TCRdb to 2020 to 2023). Regarding the study in general: Patients with newly diagnosed Graves' disease had been on antithyroid drugs for under 3 months. Persistent Graves' disease patients were compared with newly diagnosed Graves' disease patients by peripheral blood TCR sequencing and RNA sequencing. The study took place in China and was registered as a clinical trial. A total of some 35 samples underwent TCR sequencing: about 13 from persistent and some 20 from newly diagnosed Graves' disease patients. The investigation overall reported the following: Lower TCR Shannon entropy and fewer highly expanded clones were observed in persistent Graves' disease patients than in newly diagnosed patients, which suggested clonal expansion. A larger number of public clonotypes was shared among persistent patients (approximately 3,000) than among newly diagnosed patients (about 990). Only the TCR beta chain was sequenced and analyzed. Peripheral blood alone was examined, since thyroid tissue, which constituted the primary lesion, could not be accessed. The small sample size was acknowledged by the authors as a limitation that may reduce accuracy.

The time point label of this sample denotes: newly diagnosed GD, antithyroid drugs for less than 3 months. For both TCR sequencing and RNA sequencing, RNA was extracted from PBMCs using TRIzol. Graves' disease was diagnosed according to American Thyroid Association guidelines. Patients were recruited from an endocrinology department in Xi'an, China. From each patient, roughly 9 milliliters of peripheral blood was collected into an EDTA anticoagulant tube. Ficoll Paque Plus density gradient separation was used to isolate PBMCs, and no further T cell sorting was done. An Agilent 2100 Bioanalyzer and agarose gel were used to check RNA quality, and a NanoDrop 2000 was used to measure RNA concentration. The method was multiplex PCR. The sample was run on an Illumina HiSeq 4000. To build TCR beta libraries, CDR3 regions were amplified by Arm-PCR using iRepertoire HTBI primers. PCR products were gel purified before sequencing. For the original study's pipeline: Across samples, 60 to 70 TRBV and 12 to 15 TRBJ segments were identified and used for gene usage analysis of CDR3 amino acid clonotypes. COPE and FqMerger were used to merge filtered high-quality paired reads into contigs. BLAST was used to align contigs to IMGT TRBV, TRBD and TRBJ reference genes, and CDR3 was defined according to IMGT. Highly expanded clones were defined as clonotypes with a frequency above 0.1%. Repertoire diversity was measured by Shannon entropy, and V-J evenness by the Gini coefficient. A clonotype found in more than one individual was treated as public. TCRdb trimmed the raw reads at Q25, called clones with MiXCR and kept productive beta chains. Rows merge per CDR3 protein into single entries with the most common DNA and genes. TCRdb's processing, not the authors' own work, is the source of the V and J calls. The sample contains around 470,000 distinct CDR3 sequences, 14% of them found a single time. Approximately 17% of the sample is in the top ten clones.

These data also featured in a second study, about T cells in Graves' hyperthyroidism and ophthalmopathy. The second paper states: Stable Graves' hyperthyroidism was defined as the absence of progression to ophthalmopathy over 18 months of follow-up. Hyperthyroidism patients were newly diagnosed, with disease duration under 2 months, and aged 18 to 65 years. Exclusion was applied to patients with uncontrolled infections, other autoimmune diseases, pregnancy or lactation. Clinical symptoms, serum thyroxine and TRAb, thyroid ultrasound, and orbital computed tomography formed the basis for the diagnoses. The first round of RT-PCR for the TCR CDR3 was performed with the HTBI primer set and the Qiagen OneStep RT-PCR kit. Most expanded thyroid clonotypes (frequency above 0.001) were also detected in blood, suggesting blood repertoires may reflect thyroid immune responses. In cross-validation, a model built on a 13 V-J signature told ophthalmopathy apart from stable hyperthyroidism with about 90% sensitivity and around 81% specificity, and in testing the same model reached 80%/75%. In validation, the model predicted progression to ophthalmopathy a median of about 6 months before onset, with 65% to 71% sensitivity and 72.22% specificity. TCR V-J signatures able to tell the groups apart were searched for in a discovery cohort of 90 to 100 patients, of whom about 40 had Graves' ophthalmopathy and about 60 had stable Graves' hyperthyroidism. Whether ophthalmopathy could be predicted prospectively was tested in an independent validation cohort made up of fewer than 20 hyperthyroidism patients plus 17 patients who later progressed to ophthalmopathy. The 90 to 100 discovery patients were randomly divided into training and test sets at a 7:3 ratio. In about 6 Graves' hyperthyroidism patients, the study also compared T-cell repertoires from thyroid tissue with T-cell repertoires from blood. After blood sampling, hyperthyroidism patients were treated with methimazole at a starting dose of 30 mg daily, and ophthalmopathy patients were treated with high-dose intravenous methylprednisolone. Libraries were constructed in a second round of multiplex PCR, after which size selection and purification were carried out. Sequencing of the libraries was done on an Illumina HiSeq2000 using paired-end 100 bp reads. SOAPnuke was used to process the raw data, throwing out any read that contained adapters or uncalled bases, had a mean Phred below 15, or lacked an exact constant-primer or identifier match. COPE v1.2.5 was used to merge the high-quality paired reads, and each unique nucleotide sequence was defined as a clonotype. MiTCR v1.1 was used to align the clonotypes against IMGT TRBV, TRBD and TRBJ reference segments. The analysis was restricted to V-J combinations with a frequency above 0.0001, which together covered 99.2% of the repertoires. A TCS score was defined as the ratio of F50 (clonal expansion) to E x V (chaos), with BLOSUM62-based TCRdist applied between CDR3 peptides within each V-J. Welch's t-statistics and random forest reduced around 510 V-J features to some 14, which were used in a naive Bayes classifier (R e1071). Sample size was not statistically predetermined, and blinding of investigators to group allocation was not performed. The paper describes TCR Vbeta CDR3 sequencing of 135 peripheral blood samples, made up of about 41 ophthalmopathy patients, some 80 hyperthyroidism patients and roughly 17 progressor patients.

The source of this sequence is a woman aged 45-60 years with Graves disease. Donor details come from another sample of the same person, matched by shared clones. This sample comprised peripheral blood mononuclear cells (PBMCs), obtained at new diagnosis, from a patient treated with antithyroid drugs.

The CDR3 sequence is CASSLFNGAIGEKLFF. The DNA sequence reads TGTGCCAGCAGTTTATTTAACGGGGCAATTGGGGAAAAACTGTTTTTT. The chain was built from TRBV27 and TRBJ1-4; TRBD1 is possibly the D segment (5 matching bases). Including the terminal cysteine and phenylalanine, the CDR3 comprises 16 residues. Of the read, only the CDR3 DNA is kept; its 48 bases are in frame from base 1. V drops 1 base and J drops 8 bases, leaving 17 bases in between. As encoded in the germline V gene (reference sequence), CDR1 is MNHEY while CDR2 is SMNVEV.